The following is a T cell receptor beta chain sequence with its context. These data come from a study of cytomegalovirus exposure and HLA in healthy donors. This CDR3 region has 16 residues. V lost 4 bases and J lost 2; bases outside the gene matches: 11. Germline CDR1 reads MNHEY; CDR2 reads SVGAGI. Primers for the PCR totalled 60 Vbeta and 13 Jbeta. TCRdb's copy holds only in-frame clones and misses some; the assay was immunoSEQ multiplex PCR. Here the sample spans 90,000 to 130,000 clones, around 83% being singletons. The clonotype was recovered from a woman aged 55 to 70 in good health and CMV-seropositive. The sequenced material came from PBMCs. This rearrangement joins TRBV6-5 to TRBJ2-7; 7 nucleotides match TRBD2. The CDR3, as DNA: TGTGCCAGCAGTTCCGTTGAAGCTAGCGGAGCCTACGAGCAGTACTTC. Translation gives CASSSVEASGAYEQYF.